The next 28 T cell receptor beta chains were all read from a single sample in a study of cytotoxic CD8 clonotypes in ibrutinib-treated CLL. TCRdb keeps only in-frame clones here, not all; method: immunoSEQ multiplex PCR. The table lists some 200,000 clones, 65% to 80% of them singletons. The source material was PBMCs, sampled after 12 months of ibrutinib treatment. These receptors were obtained from a human donor with chronic lymphocytic leukemia.

This clone was recorded a few times. The chain carries TRBV9 and TRBJ1-1; D not certain. This CDR3 contains 16 residues. V shed 0 bases and J shed 1 base, with 13 bases lying between them. Germline V gives CDR1 SGDLS, CDR2 YYNGEE. Written as DNA, the CDR3 is TGTGCCAGCAGCGTAGGTGGAAAAGGGCCGAACACTGAAGCTTTCTTT. It is translated as CASSVGGKGPNTEAFF.

J is TRBJ2-7 and V is TRBV28; 8 bases fit TRBD2. The V and J ends lost 2 bases and 0 bases, in that order; junction bases with no gene match: 3. There are 15 residues in the CDR3. Looked up from germline, CDR1 is MDHEN and CDR2 is SYDVKM. This CDR3 reads CASSLPGGASYEQYF. The DNA of the CDR3 is TGTGCCAGCAGTTTACCGGGAGGGGCCTCCTACGAGCAGTACTTC.

The rearrangement joins TRBV5-4 to TRBJ2-3; D is unresolved. The V end lost 7 bases, the J end lost 6 bases, and 12 bases lay between the germline ends. The CDR3 extends over 12 amino acids. Germline CDR1 and CDR2: SGHNT and YYREEE (reference sequence). The CDR3, as DNA: TGTGCCAGCGGAACCTCAGCGGATACGCAGTATTTT. Translated, it gives CASGTSADTQYF.

The V gene is TRBV9, the J gene TRBJ2-7, with D hard to call. Per germline, CDR1 SGDLS and CDR2 YYNGEE. V was cut by 4 bases and J by 5 bases, with 13 bases left in between. This CDR3 has 13 residues. CDR3 protein: CASSPTPNDEQYF. The CDR3 DNA follows: TGTGCCAGCAGCCCGACTCCGAACGACGAGCAGTACTTC.

In its sample, this clone was seen a few times. A junction end diverges from the germline sequence, so it may reflect a read error. The V gene is TRBV6-5, the J gene TRBJ2-7, with D perhaps TRBD1 or TRBD2 (5 bases each). From germline, CDR1 is MNHEY and CDR2 SVGAGI. There are 11 residues in the CDR3. The CDR3 spells CASSPRDGRDF. The CDR3 coding sequence is TGTGCCAGCAGTCCCCGGGACGGTCGGGACTTC.

The V call is TRBV6-6, the J call TRBJ1-3, with D maybe TRBD1 (5 bases). The length of the CDR3 is 15 residues. Germline V CDR1 and CDR2: MNHNY, SVGAGI (reference sequence). V was cut by 5 bases and J by 4 bases, with 15 bases left in between. The CDR3 DNA follows: TGTGCCAGCAGTGGCCAGTTGACAGTCGGAAACACCATATATTTT. Translation gives CASSGQLTVGNTIYF.

The chain combines TRBV11-3 with TRBJ2-1; 13 nucleotides agree with TRBD2. The CDR3 runs 16 residues. Germline lookup yields CDR1 SGHNT and CDR2 YENEEA. J was trimmed by 9 bases and V by 1 base; bases with no gene match: 6. CDR3 sequence reads: CASSLGRLAGGGEQFF. The CDR3 DNA is TGTGCCAGCAGCTTAGGAAGACTAGCGGGAGGTGGTGAGCAGTTCTTC.

The V gene is TRBV6-6, the J gene TRBJ2-7; 7 bases agree with TRBD1. Germline V gives CDR1 MNHNY, CDR2 SVGAGI (reference sequence). V trimming: 6 bases; J trimming: 3 bases; junction bases outside the gene matches: 5. There are 13 residues in the CDR3. DNA of the CDR3: TGTGCCAGCAGGGGGACAGAGATCTACGAGCAGTACTTC. Translated: CASRGTEIYEQYF.

The J gene is TRBJ1-1, the V gene TRBV7-9; 8 bases agree with TRBD1. Germline values: CDR1 SEHNR, CDR2 FQNEAQ (reference sequence). This CDR3 contains 15 residues. Losses at the gene ends were 2 bases for V and 2 bases for J; bases not matched to a gene: 4. CDR3 region: CASSLRGQGNTEAFF. DNA of the CDR3: TGTGCCAGCAGCTTACGAGGACAGGGAAACACTGAAGCTTTCTTT. The whole variable domain, remainder taken from reference TRBV7-9 and TRBJ1-1, is DTGVSQNPRHKITKRGQNVTFRCDPISEHNRLYWYRQTLGQGPEFLTYFQNEAQLEKSRLLSDRFSAERPKGSFSTLEIQRTEQGDSAMYLCASSLRGQGNTEAFFGQGTRLTVV.

This sequence joins TRBV6-1 and TRBJ1-2, with 9 bases fitting TRBD1. Unmatched junction bases numbered 8, after V lost 8 bases and J lost 4 bases. Looked up from germline, CDR1 is MNHNS and CDR2 is SASEGT. The CDR3 is made up of 14 amino acids. CDR3 sequence reads: CASVDRDRVYGYTF. The CDR3 nucleotides read TGTGCCAGCGTAGACCGGGACAGGGTCTATGGCTACACCTTC.

V gene TRBV5-1 combines with J gene TRBJ1-5, with a weak D call TRBD1 (6 bases). This CDR3 is built from 15 residues. CDR1 and CDR2 (germline): SGHRS, YFSETQ. With 6 bases removed from V and 5 bases from J, the gap between germline ends came to 18 bases. In nucleotides, the CDR3 is TGCGCCAGCACCGAGGGGGGGATGTTGGATCAGCCCCAGCATTTT. The encoded protein is CASTEGGMLDQPQHF. Using reference TRBV5-1 and TRBJ1-5 for the parts outside the CDR3, the full variable domain is KAGVTQTPRYLIKTRGQQVTLSCSPISGHRSVSWYQQTPGQGLQFLFEYFSETQRNKGNFPGRFSGRQFSNSRSEMNVSTLELGDSALYLCASTEGGMLDQPQHFGDGTRLSIL.

The chain couples TRBV27 to TRBJ2-3; D is unclear. Per the germline V gene, CDR1 is MNHEY and CDR2 is SMNVEV (reference sequence). V shed 6 bases and J shed 2 bases, with 21 bases lying between them. This CDR3 has 17 amino acids. The CDR3 is CASSPPRPGGHTDTQYF. CDR3 in DNA: TGTGCCAGCAGCCCCCCTCGGCCAGGCGGCCACACAGATACGCAGTATTTT.

CDR3 protein: CASGGQGGEKLFF. DNA of the CDR3: TGTGCCAGCGGGGGGCAGGGCGGTGAAAAACTGTTTTTT. The V and J genes are TRBV7-9 and TRBJ1-4; D might be TRBD1 (6 bases). Trimming shortened V by 8 bases and J by 7 bases, and 14 bases separated the two germline ends. Germline loops: CDR1 SEHNR, CDR2 FQNEAQ (reference sequence). The CDR3 has 13 amino acids.

The chain links TRBV5-4 to TRBJ2-1, with TRBD1 matching 10 bases. With 4 bases clipped from V and 7 bases from J, the junction kept 8 bases outside the gene matches. The CDR3 consists of 15 residues. CDR1 SGHNT and CDR2 YYREEE come from the germline V gene (reference sequence). The CDR3 bases are TGTGCCAGCAGCCTCCGGGACAGGGGCGCGAATGAGCAGTTCTTC. Amino acids: CASSLRDRGANEQFF.

The chain employs TRBV15 and TRBJ2-1, with D unresolved. With 0 bases removed from V and 8 bases from J, the gap between germline ends came to 8 bases. Germline V gene data show CDR1 as LNHNV and CDR2 as YYDKDF (reference sequence). This CDR3 is built from 13 residues. The CDR3 protein is CATSREFTDEQFF. DNA for the CDR3: TGTGCCACCAGCAGAGAGTTTACCGATGAGCAGTTCTTC.

The chain recombines TRBV7-3 with TRBJ2-3, with TRBD1 matching 7 bases. V gave up 5 bases and J gave up 1 base; unmatched junction bases: 6. Germline V CDR1 and CDR2: SGHTA, FQGTGA. CDR3 length: 15 residues. CDR3 protein: CASSPQGLGTDTQYF. Written as DNA, the CDR3 is TGTGCCAGCAGCCCACAGGGGTTGGGCACAGATACGCAGTATTTT.

The chain links TRBV4-1 to TRBJ1-2, with TRBD1 matching 8 bases. Unmatched junction bases numbered 7, after V lost 4 bases and J lost 6 bases. The germline V gene encodes CDR1 MGHRA and CDR2 YSYEKL. The CDR3 consists of 14 residues. DNA of the CDR3: TGCGCCAGCAGCCGAGGAGGGACAGGTGATGGCTACACCTTC. Amino acids: CASSRGGTGDGYTF.

This clone was found a few times. This chain links TRBV18 with TRBJ2-1; 11 bases fit TRBD1. CDR3 length: 14 amino acids. Trimming cost V 6 bases and J 9 bases; bases outside gene matches: 7. The germline gives CDR1 KGHSH, CDR2 LQKENI. CDR3 sequence reads: CASSTDRGPFEQFF. The CDR3 DNA sequence: TGTGCCAGCTCGACGGACAGGGGGCCTTTTGAGCAGTTCTTC.

CDR3 coding DNA: TGCGCCAGCAGCGACACAACACGACAGGGAGGCTATGGCTACACCTTC. Translation: CASSDTTRQGGYGYTF. The V call is TRBV5-1, the J call TRBJ1-2; 7 bases agree with TRBD1. The length of the CDR3 is 16 residues. The junction had 13 bases not matched to a gene; V was cut back by 4 bases and J by 4 bases. Germline V lookup: CDR1 SGHRS, CDR2 YFSETQ.

The chain uses TRBV2 and TRBJ1-5; D is undetermined. V was trimmed by 4 bases and J by 0 bases, leaving 10 bases between them. Germline V gene data show CDR1 as SNHLY and CDR2 as FYNNEI. The CDR3 extends over 15 amino acids. CDR3 bases: TGTGCCAGCAGTGTACACAGTCATAGCAATCAGCCCCAGCATTTT. It yields the protein CASSVHSHSNQPQHF. The full variable domain, with the rest looked up from reference TRBV2 and TRBJ1-5, is EPEVTQTPSHQVTQMGQEVILRCVPISNHLYFYWYRQILGQKVEFLVSFYNNEISEKSEIFDDQFSVERPDGSNFTLKIRSTKLEDSAMYFCASSVHSHSNQPQHFGDGTRLSIL.

This chain uses TRBV5-4 with TRBJ1-5; 10 nucleotides match TRBD1. V shed 0 bases, J shed 5 bases, and the junction held 5 bases outside the gene matches. Germline CDR1 is SGHNT and CDR2 is YYREEE (reference sequence). CDR3 length equals 16 residues. The CDR3 sequence is CASSLGGQGGDQPQHF. CDR3 DNA: TGTGCCAGCAGCTTGGGAGGACAGGGGGGTGATCAGCCCCAGCATTTT.

This chain connects TRBV5-6 to TRBJ2-2; D not certain. CDR1 is SGHDT and CDR2 is YYEEEE in the germline V gene. This CDR3 is 15 amino acids long. The V gene lost 2 bases and the J gene lost 7 bases, with 15 bases spanning the gap. The CDR3 DNA reads as TGTGCCAGCAGCTTAGGTACAGTTTCAGGCGGGGAGCTGTTTTTT. This encodes CASSLGTVSGGELFF.

The genes are TRBV11-3 and TRBJ2-1; the D gene is possibly TRBD2 (5 bases). V lost 0 bases, J lost 6 bases, and 12 bases lay in between. Per the germline V gene, CDR1 is SGHNT and CDR2 is YENEEA. The CDR3 length is 15 residues. The CDR3 reads CASSLEGQRLNEQFF. CDR3 in DNA: TGTGCCAGCAGCTTAGAGGGTCAGCGGCTCAATGAGCAGTTCTTC.

The rearrangement joins TRBV28 to TRBJ1-2; TRBD1 agrees at 8 bases. Germline CDR1 reads MDHEN; CDR2 reads SYDVKM. The CDR3 spans 13 residues. Trimming cost V 7 bases and J 6 bases; bases outside gene matches: 7. The CDR3, as DNA: TGTGCCAGCATCAAGGACAGGGTTCATGGCTACACCTTC. This codes for CASIKDRVHGYTF.

The J gene is TRBJ1-1, the V gene TRBV10-3, with TRBD1 matching 8 bases. J lost 5 bases, V lost 3 bases, and 11 bases had no gene match. Germline values: CDR1 ENHRY, CDR2 SYGVKD. The CDR3 extends over 16 amino acids. As DNA, the CDR3 is TGTGCCATCAGTGAAGGTTGGACAGGGCGGATGACTGAAGCTTTCTTT. Translated: CAISEGWTGRMTEAFF.

The chain joins TRBV28 to TRBJ2-7, with 8 bases identical to TRBD1. The CDR3 has 15 residues. Germline assignment: CDR1 MDHEN and CDR2 SYDVKM. The J segment lost 5 bases and the V segment lost 3 bases, leaving 9 bases of the junction unmatched. In nucleotides, the CDR3 is TGTGCCAGCAGTTTTTTCCAGGGGGCGAAAAACGAGCAGTACTTC. Its translation is CASSFFQGAKNEQYF.

V usage is TRBV4-1 and J usage is TRBJ2-2; D could derive from TRBD1 or TRBD2 (6 bases each). Germline V gene sequence: CDR1 MGHRA, CDR2 YSYEKL. V was pared by 7 bases and J by 13 bases, with 28 bases between. This CDR3 is built from 16 residues. The CDR3 nucleotides are TGCGCCAGCATCGACTCTATGAGGGGGGTAAGGCAGGGGCTGTTTTTT. This gives the protein CASIDSMRGVRQGLFF.

This chain uses TRBV6-6 with TRBJ2-1; D ambiguous. There are 15 residues in the CDR3. V was pared by 3 bases and J by 0 bases, with 9 bases between. Germline assignment: CDR1 MNHNY and CDR2 SVGAGI (reference sequence). For the CDR3, the DNA is TGTGCCAGCAGTTATGGGCAGTACTCCTACAATGAGCAGTTCTTC. Protein sequence: CASSYGQYSYNEQFF.